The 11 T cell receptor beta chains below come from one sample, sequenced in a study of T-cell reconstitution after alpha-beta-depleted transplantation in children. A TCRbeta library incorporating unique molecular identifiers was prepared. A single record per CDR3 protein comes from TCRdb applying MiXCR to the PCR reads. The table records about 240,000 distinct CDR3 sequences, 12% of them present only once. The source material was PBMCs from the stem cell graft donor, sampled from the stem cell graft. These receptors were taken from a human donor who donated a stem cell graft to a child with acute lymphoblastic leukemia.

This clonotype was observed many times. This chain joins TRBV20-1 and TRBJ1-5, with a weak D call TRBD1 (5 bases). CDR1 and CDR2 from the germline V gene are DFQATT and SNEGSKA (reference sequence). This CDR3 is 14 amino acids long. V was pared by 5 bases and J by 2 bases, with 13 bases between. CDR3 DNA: TGCAGTGCTCAGGGCGGGTACGGCAATCAGCCCCAGCATTTT. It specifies CSAQGGYGNQPQHF.

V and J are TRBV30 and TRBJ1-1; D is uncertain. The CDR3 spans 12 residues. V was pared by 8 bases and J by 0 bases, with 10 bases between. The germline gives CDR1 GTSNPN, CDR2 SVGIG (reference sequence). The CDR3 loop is CAGSVMNTEAFF. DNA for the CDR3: TGTGCCGGATCGGTAATGAACACTGAAGCTTTCTTT.

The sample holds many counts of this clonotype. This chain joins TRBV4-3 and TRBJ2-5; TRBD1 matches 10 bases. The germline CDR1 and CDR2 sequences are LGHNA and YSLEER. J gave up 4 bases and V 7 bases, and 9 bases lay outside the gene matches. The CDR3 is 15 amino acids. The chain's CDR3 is CASTQGTGVRETQYF. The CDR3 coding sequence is TGCGCCAGCACCCAGGGGACAGGGGTAAGAGAGACCCAGTACTTC.

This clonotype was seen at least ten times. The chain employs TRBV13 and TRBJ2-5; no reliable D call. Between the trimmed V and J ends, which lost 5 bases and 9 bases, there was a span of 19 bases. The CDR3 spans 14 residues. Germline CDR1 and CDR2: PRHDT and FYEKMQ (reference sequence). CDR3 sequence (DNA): TGTGCCAGCAGCACTCTCTTGGAGCCAAGCGCCCAGTACTTC. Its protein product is CASSTLLEPSAQYF.

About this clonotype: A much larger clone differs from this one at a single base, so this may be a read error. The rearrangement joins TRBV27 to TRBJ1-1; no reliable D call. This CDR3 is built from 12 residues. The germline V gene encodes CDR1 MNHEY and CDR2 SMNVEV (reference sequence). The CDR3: CASSFVGSDAFF. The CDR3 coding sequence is TGTGCCAGCAGTTTTGTGGGGTCTGACGCTTTCTTT.

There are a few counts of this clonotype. The CDR3 region is CSAYTPTSGGPYEQYF. For the CDR3, the DNA is TGCAGTGCTTATACACCAACTAGCGGGGGTCCCTACGAGCAGTACTTC. The chain employs TRBV20-1 and TRBJ2-7, with 11 bases that match TRBD2. Losses at the gene ends were 5 bases for V and 2 bases for J; bases not matched to a gene: 11. The CDR3 consists of 16 residues. Germline assignment: CDR1 DFQATT and CDR2 SNEGSKA (reference sequence).

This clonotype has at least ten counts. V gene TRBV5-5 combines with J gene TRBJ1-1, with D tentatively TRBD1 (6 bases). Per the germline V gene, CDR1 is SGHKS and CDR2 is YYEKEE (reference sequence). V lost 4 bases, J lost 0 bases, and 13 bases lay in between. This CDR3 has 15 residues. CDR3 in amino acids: CASSRQTGLNTEAFF. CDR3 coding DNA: TGTGCCAGCAGCCGCCAGACAGGCTTGAACACTGAAGCTTTCTTT.

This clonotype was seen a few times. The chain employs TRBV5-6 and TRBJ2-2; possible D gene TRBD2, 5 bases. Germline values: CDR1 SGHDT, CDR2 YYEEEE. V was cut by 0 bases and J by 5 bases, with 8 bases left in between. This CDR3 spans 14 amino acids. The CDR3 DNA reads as TGTGCCAGCAGCTTGGCGGGATTAACCGGGGAGCTGTTTTTT. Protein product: CASSLAGLTGELFF.

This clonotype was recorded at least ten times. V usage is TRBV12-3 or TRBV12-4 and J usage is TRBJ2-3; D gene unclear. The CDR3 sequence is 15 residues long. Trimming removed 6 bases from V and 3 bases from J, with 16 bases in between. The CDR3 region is CASSPTLGSTDTQYF. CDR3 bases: TGTGCCAGCAGCCCCACCTTGGGTAGTACAGATACGCAGTATTTT.

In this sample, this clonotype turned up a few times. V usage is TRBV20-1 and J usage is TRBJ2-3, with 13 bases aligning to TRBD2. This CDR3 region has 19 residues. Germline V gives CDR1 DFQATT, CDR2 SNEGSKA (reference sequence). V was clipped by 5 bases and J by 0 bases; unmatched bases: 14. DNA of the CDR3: TGCAGTGCTTACTATGGGACTAGCGGGATCATTTATAGCACAGATACGCAGTATTTT. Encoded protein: CSAYYGTSGIIYSTDTQYF.

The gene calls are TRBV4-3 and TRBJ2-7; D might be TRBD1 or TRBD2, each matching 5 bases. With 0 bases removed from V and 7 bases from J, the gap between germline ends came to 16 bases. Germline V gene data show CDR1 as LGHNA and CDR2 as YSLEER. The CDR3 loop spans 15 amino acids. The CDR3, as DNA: TGCGCCAGCAGCCAAGATCAGTTGGGGCCGGGAGAGCAGTACTTC. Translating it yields CASSQDQLGPGEQYF.